This T cell receptor (beta chain) originates from a study of blood T cells in healthy people across ages. The study, taken as a whole, reports: Measured against age, TCR beta diversity per million T cells decreased in a roughly linear manner. Greater diversity and more naive CD4+ cells were seen in long-lived donors than in aged donors.

The CDR3 sequence is 12 residues long. The V end was cut by 5 bases, the J end by 0 bases, with 6 bases between. Germline CDR1 reads SQVTM; CDR2 reads ANQGSEA. PCR was performed a second time for roughly 7 to 12 cycles using a sample-barcoded 5' primer and a J-beta primer mix. Each CDR3 protein is one row after TCRdb ran MiXCR on the 5' RACE reads. The sample records under 2 million distinct CDR3 sequences, roughly a third being singletons. As to this clonotype: Its antigen is unidentified.

Each donor supplied roughly 10 milliliters of peripheral blood. Researchers isolated at least 6.5 million PBMCs per sample. Sequences were obtained from blood. This receptor was identified in a woman in her 30s in good health. The chain couples TRBV29-1 to TRBJ2-3; D uncertain. The CDR3: CSVPESTDTQYF. In nucleotides, the CDR3 is TGCAGCGTTCCAGAGAGCACAGATACGCAGTATTTT.